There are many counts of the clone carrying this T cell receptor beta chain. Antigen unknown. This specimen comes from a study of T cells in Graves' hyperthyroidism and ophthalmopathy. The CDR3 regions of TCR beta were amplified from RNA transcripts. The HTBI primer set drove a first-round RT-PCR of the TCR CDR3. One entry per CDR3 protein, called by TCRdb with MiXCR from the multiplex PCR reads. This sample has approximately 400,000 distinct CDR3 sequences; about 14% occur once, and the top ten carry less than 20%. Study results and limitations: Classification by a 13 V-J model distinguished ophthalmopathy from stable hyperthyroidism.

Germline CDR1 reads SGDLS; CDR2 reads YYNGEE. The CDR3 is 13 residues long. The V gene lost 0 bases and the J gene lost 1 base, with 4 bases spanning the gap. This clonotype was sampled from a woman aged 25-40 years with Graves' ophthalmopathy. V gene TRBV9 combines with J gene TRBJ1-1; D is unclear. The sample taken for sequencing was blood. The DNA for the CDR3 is TGTGCCAGCAGCGTAGGAGAGAACACTGAAGCTTTCTTT. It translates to CASSVGENTEAFF.